This T cell receptor (beta chain) is drawn from a study of regulatory T cells in long-lasting Graves disease. Overall study results and limits: Segments TRBV28, TRBJ1-2 and TRBJ2-5 showed preferential usage in persistent disease.

Both iRepertoire HTBI primers and Arm-PCR of CDR3 regions were used to build the TCR beta libraries. TCRdb reprocessed the multiplex PCR reads via MiXCR and lists one record per CDR3 protein. The top ten clones hold approximately 35% of a sample with approximately 300,000 distinct CDR3 sequences, roughly 18% of them seen once. This clonotype was observed a few times. The antigen remains undetermined. Germline CDR1 and CDR2: KGHDR and SFDVKD. Trimming stripped 9 bases from V and 8 bases from J, with 22 bases between. This CDR3 comprises 15 residues. Regarding time point: newly diagnosed GD, antithyroid drugs for less than 3 months. PBMC-extracted RNA yielded the TCR library. The patient group derived from an endocrinology department in Xi'an, China.

The sample consisted of peripheral blood mononuclear cells (PBMCs), taken at new diagnosis, from a patient treated with antithyroid drugs. The origin of this receptor is a female donor with Graves disease. The V call is TRBV24-1, the J call TRBJ2-1; possibly TRBD1 or TRBD2 for D (7 bases each). The CDR3 loop reads CATRQGWEGLHEQFF. In DNA, the CDR3 is TGTGCCACCCGACAGGGCTGGGAGGGCCTGCATGAGCAGTTCTTC.